Detailed here is one TCR beta chain. How the authors handled the data: From reference gene primer amplification, estimates of nucleated cell counts were derived. Assay: immunoSEQ multiplex PCR; the TCRdb copy retains only in-frame clones and omits some. That table is the source of V, J and clone size, and D and trimming were worked out from the DNA. The data contain about 130,000 clones, roughly 83% of them seen just once; the ten biggest clones take up about a sixth. The CDR3 length is 14 residues. Trimming shortened V by 4 bases and J by 5 bases, and 15 bases separated the two germline ends. The germline V gene encodes CDR1 SGHDT and CDR2 YYEEEE. This entry is derived from a study of blood T cell repertoires in COVID-19. Study background: The United States, Italy and Spain provided the acute and convalescent COVID-19 samples. In each case, the material was cDNA or gDNA derived from T cells, B-cell-depleted T cells, or PBMCs.

The clonotype was recovered from a woman of 80 years or more with acute or convalescent COVID-19. Sequences were obtained from peripheral blood. The rearrangement joins TRBV5-6 to TRBJ1-1; tentatively, D is TRBD1 (6 bases). The CDR3 DNA follows: TGTGCCAGCAGCGTGACAGGCTTGGGGACTGAAGCTTTCTTT. Translated: CASSVTGLGTEAFF. Variable domain in full (rest from reference TRBV5-6 and TRBJ1-1): DAGVTQSPTHLIKTRGQQVTLRCSPKSGHDTVSWYQQALGQGPQFIFQYYEEEERQRGNFPDRFSGHQFPNYSSELNVNALLLGDSALYLCASSVTGLGTEAFFGQGTRLTVV.